These 24 T cell receptor beta chains were all obtained from the same sample, sequenced in a study of blood T cell repertoires in COVID-19. Sequencing used immunoSEQ multiplex PCR; TCRdb keeps in-frame clones, though not all of them. This sample carries approximately 110,000 clones, about 76% of them seen once, and the ten largest clones take over 35%. The sequencing sample was made of peripheral blood. Source of these receptors: a man older than 75 with acute or convalescent COVID-19.

This clone has at least ten counts. V and J are TRBV11-1 and TRBJ2-7; 7 bases fit TRBD1. The germline CDR1 and CDR2 sequences are SGHAT and FQDESV (reference sequence). The CDR3 is made up of 15 amino acids. Unmatched junction bases numbered 8, after V lost 1 base and J lost 5 bases. CDR3 amino acids: CASSLEAGGINEQYF. CDR3 in DNA: TGTGCCAGCAGCTTAGAGGCAGGGGGTATCAACGAGCAGTACTTC.

A few counts support this clone. The J gene is TRBJ1-1, the V gene TRBV6-5, with no clear D. V lost 5 bases, J lost 3 bases, and 13 bases lay in between. This CDR3 has 14 amino acids. Germline loops: CDR1 MNHEY, CDR2 SVGAGI. Here the CDR3 DNA reads TGTGCCAGCAGTATCCGGTTGCTGGACACTGAAGCTTTCTTT. Its protein product is CASSIRLLDTEAFF.

The V and J genes are TRBV2 and TRBJ2-7, with D possibly TRBD1 on 6 matching bases. Germline V gene data show CDR1 as SNHLY and CDR2 as FYNNEI. The CDR3 is 14 residues long. Trimming cost V 7 bases and J 1 base, with 14 bases left between them. The CDR3 spells CASNMRGFSYEQYF. The CDR3 DNA is TGTGCCAGCAATATGAGGGGGTTTTCCTACGAGCAGTACTTC. The full variable domain, in which reference TRBV2 and TRBJ2-7 provide the parts outside the CDR3, is EPEVTQTPSHQVTQMGQEVILRCVPISNHLYFYWYRQILGQKVEFLVSFYNNEISEKSEIFDDQFSVERPDGSNFTLKIRSTKLEDSAMYFCASNMRGFSYEQYFGPGTRLTVT.

The V call is TRBV7-6, the J call TRBJ1-3; 8 nucleotides agree with TRBD1. J lost 0 bases, V lost 2 bases, and 0 bases had no gene match. The CDR3 is 15 residues long. Germline V CDR1 and CDR2: SGHVS, FNYEAQ. CDR3 sequence reads: CASSLTGGSGNTIYF. The CDR3 DNA follows: TGTGCCAGCAGCTTAACAGGGGGCTCTGGAAACACCATATATTTT.

This clone has more than one count but fewer than ten. The CDR3: CASSPSGAGEGNEQFF. The CDR3 bases are TGTGCCAGCAGCCCCTCCGGCGCGGGAGAAGGCAATGAGCAGTTCTTC. V usage is TRBV14 and J usage is TRBJ2-1; 7 nucleotides match TRBD2. V shed 4 bases and J 6 bases; nucleotides not matched to a gene: 12. The CDR3 length is 16 residues. The germline gives CDR1 SGHDN, CDR2 FVKESK.

J is TRBJ2-5 and V is TRBV7-2; 7 positions agree with TRBD1. Germline trimming cut 5 bases from V and 2 bases from J; bases unmatched to any gene: 8. CDR1 and CDR2 from the germline V gene are SGHTA and FQGNSA. This CDR3 is 15 amino acids long. CDR3 nucleotide sequence: TGTGCCAGCAGCCCAGGGACAGTCTATCAAGAGACCCAGTACTTC. Translation: CASSPGTVYQETQYF.

A single count supports this clone. The rearrangement links TRBV2 to TRBJ2-3; 9 bases line up with TRBD1. The CDR3 has 14 residues. Unmatched junction bases numbered 5, after V lost 4 bases and J lost 6 bases. Per the germline V gene, CDR1 is SNHLY and CDR2 is FYNNEI. The CDR3 sequence is CASSGTGALDTQYF. The CDR3 coding sequence is TGTGCCAGCAGTGGGACAGGGGCTTTGGATACGCAGTATTTT.

The rearrangement uses TRBV2 and TRBJ2-5; D is perhaps TRBD2 (6 bases). The V end was cut by 7 bases, the J end by 4 bases, with 13 bases between. Germline values: CDR1 SNHLY, CDR2 FYNNEI. The CDR3 is made up of 13 amino acids. DNA of the CDR3: TGTGCCAGCACAGACCGGGACTTAGAGACCCAGTACTTC. This gives the protein CASTDRDLETQYF.

The J gene is TRBJ1-1, the V gene TRBV5-1; TRBD1 matches 9 bases. The V and J ends lost 2 bases and 0 bases, in that order; junction bases with no gene match: 5. Germline loops: CDR1 SGHRS, CDR2 YFSETQ. CDR3 length: 16 amino acids. This chain's CDR3 is CASSLLGQGLNTEAFF. The DNA of the CDR3 is TGCGCCAGCAGCTTACTTGGACAGGGGCTGAACACTGAAGCTTTCTTT. Full variable domain (outside the CDR3, taken from reference TRBV5-1 and TRBJ1-1): KAGVTQTPRYLIKTRGQQVTLSCSPISGHRSVSWYQQTPGQGLQFLFEYFSETQRNKGNFPGRFSGRQFSNSRSEMNVSTLELGDSALYLCASSLLGQGLNTEAFFGQGTRLTVV.

The genes are TRBV24-1 and TRBJ2-6; no clear D. Trimming stripped 3 bases from V and 1 base from J, with 3 bases between. CDR1 is KGHDR, CDR2 SFDVKD, per germline. The CDR3 length is 14 residues. The CDR3 region is CATSDQSGANVLTF. The CDR3 DNA is TGTGCCACCAGTGATCAATCTGGGGCCAACGTCCTGACTTTC.

The chain uses TRBV6-4 and TRBJ2-3; D is undetermined. The V and J ends lost 2 bases and 3 bases respectively, with 15 bases between them. Germline CDR1 reads MRHNA; CDR2 reads SNTAGT. The CDR3 consists of 16 residues. CDR3 in amino acids: CASSDAPGTFTDTQYF. The DNA of the CDR3 is TGTGCCAGCAGTGACGCCCCGGGTACTTTTACAGATACGCAGTATTTT.

This chain links TRBV6-5 with TRBJ2-7; no clear D gene. V was pared by 2 bases and J by 0 bases, with 11 bases between. Germline V gene data show CDR1 as MNHEY and CDR2 as SVGAGI. This CDR3 has 15 amino acids. CDR3 sequence (DNA): TGTGCCAGCAGTTACGGGCCGGCGAACTCCTACGAGCAGTACTTC. It yields the protein CASSYGPANSYEQYF.

The chain has TRBV6-5 and TRBJ1-6; no clear D. Trimming took 1 base from V and 7 from J, leaving 2 bases between them. The CDR3 covers 12 residues. Germline V gene sequence: CDR1 MNHEY, CDR2 SVGAGI. The CDR3 region has the DNA TGTGCCAGCAGTTACTTAAATTCACCCCTCCACTTT. Translating gives CASSYLNSPLHF.

The J gene is TRBJ2-1, the V gene TRBV12-3 or TRBV12-4; perhaps TRBD2 as D (5 bases). V lost 2 bases and J lost 7, with 6 bases in between. The CDR3 extends over 12 amino acids. The CDR3 DNA reads TGTGCCAGCAGTTTAAGGAGGAATGAGCAGTTCTTC. Translating it yields CASSLRRNEQFF.

The J gene is TRBJ1-5, the V gene TRBV12-3 or TRBV12-4; D is unclear. Trimming shortened V by 3 bases and J by 11 bases, and 11 bases separated the two germline ends. The CDR3 has 12 amino acids. The CDR3 sequence: CASSFGWLAQHF. CDR3 DNA sequence: TGTGCCAGCAGTTTCGGGTGGCTGGCCCAGCATTTT.

This clone was detected only once. V and J are TRBV28 and TRBJ1-5, with no clear D. The germline V and J ends were trimmed by 4 bases and 7 bases, with 11 bases remaining between them. Germline V gene lookup returns CDR1 MDHEN and CDR2 SYDVKM. The CDR3 is made up of 13 amino acids. DNA of the CDR3: TGTGCCAGCAGTTATGAGGGTGGACAGCCCCAGCATTTT. This encodes CASSYEGGQPQHF.

The chain carries TRBV6-4 and TRBJ2-2; tentatively, D is TRBD2 (6 bases). From germline, CDR1 is MRHNA and CDR2 SNTAGT. The CDR3 covers 14 residues. V was shortened by 5 bases and J by 1 base, with 8 bases between the two germline ends. The CDR3 DNA sequence: TGTGCCAGCAGTTGGGAGGAGAACACCGGGGAGCTGTTTTTT. Residues: CASSWEENTGELFF.

As to this clone: Other DNA sequences in this specimen translate into the identical CDR3. The rearrangement joins TRBV5-1 to TRBJ1-4, with D maybe TRBD1 (5 bases). The CDR3 covers 14 residues. V was trimmed by 1 base and J by 7 bases, leaving 11 bases between them. The germline V gene encodes CDR1 SGHRS and CDR2 YFSETQ. CDR3 nucleotide sequence: TGCGCCAGCAGCTTGCTAGGGGCCGGTGAAAAACTGTTTTTT. As protein: CASSLLGAGEKLFF. The full variable domain, in which reference TRBV5-1 and TRBJ1-4 provide the parts outside the CDR3, is KAGVTQTPRYLIKTRGQQVTLSCSPISGHRSVSWYQQTPGQGLQFLFEYFSETQRNKGNFPGRFSGRQFSNSRSEMNVSTLELGDSALYLCASSLLGAGEKLFFGSGTQLSVL.

The rearrangement uses TRBV7-2 and TRBJ2-1, with no clear D. The CDR3 has 13 residues. Germline-derived CDR1 and CDR2 are SGHTA and FQGNSA. Trimming took 1 base from V and 7 from J, leaving 8 bases between them. The CDR3: CASSLGLLNEQFF. CDR3 bases: TGTGCCAGCAGCTTAGGACTCCTAAATGAGCAGTTCTTC.

This clone was seen only once. A read error may account for a junction end that differs from germline. The chain carries TRBV7-7 and TRBJ2-5; a possible D gene is TRBD2 (6 bases). Germline CDR1 reads SSHAT; CDR2 reads FNYEAQ (reference sequence). CDR3 size: 14 residues. The CDR3 DNA sequence: TGTGCTAGCAGCTTAGACCGGGGAGGAGAGACCCAGTACTTC. Translated, it gives CASSLDRGGETQYF.

The chain uses TRBV2 and TRBJ2-7, with D perhaps TRBD1 (5 bases). The CDR3 has 14 residues. Trimming removed 1 base at V and 4 bases at J, with 11 bases between. From germline, CDR1 is SNHLY and CDR2 FYNNEI. The CDR3 DNA sequence: TGTGCCAGCAGTGAAGGAGAAGGGGTGTACGAGCAGTACTTC. As protein: CASSEGEGVYEQYF.

The rearrangement joins TRBV30 to TRBJ2-7; a weak D match, TRBD1 (6 bases). Germline CDR1 and CDR2: GTSNPN and SVGIG (reference sequence). V was clipped by 2 bases and J by 1 base, with 18 bases between them. The CDR3 is made up of 16 amino acids. The CDR3 DNA follows: TGTGCCTGGAGTCCCAAACCCCGGGACATATCCTACGAGCAGTACTTC. It is translated as CAWSPKPRDISYEQYF.

The gene calls are TRBV10-3 and TRBJ2-1, with 7 positions matching TRBD2. This CDR3 has 16 residues. Germline lookup yields CDR1 ENHRY and CDR2 SYGVKD. Trimming removed 0 bases from V and 0 bases from J; junction bases left unmatched: 2. The CDR3, as DNA: TGTGCCATCAGTGAGTCTCCTAGCGGCTCCTACAATGAGCAGTTCTTC. It encodes CAISESPSGSYNEQFF.

V gene TRBV29-1 combines with J gene TRBJ2-6; no clear D. The CDR3 extends over 12 amino acids. CDR1 and CDR2 (germline): SQVTM, ANQGSEA. The ends were cut back, 6 bases at V and 0 bases at J, with 3 bases in the middle. CDR3 DNA: TGCAGCGTCTCCTCTGGGGCCAACGTCCTGACTTTC. Encoded protein: CSVSSGANVLTF.